Listed here is a single T cell receptor beta chain. What it recognizes is unknown. Profiled with immunoSEQ multiplex PCR; TCRdb holds only in-frame clones, not every one. There are fewer than 350,000 clones in the sample; roughly 90% occur only once, and approximately 0.9% lies in the top ten. The sample is drawn from a study of cytomegalovirus exposure and HLA in healthy donors. Study background: Per a later analysis, the approximately 600 first-cohort and approximately 120 validation repertoires shared one platform.

The CDR3 covers 13 residues. Trimming left V 2 bases short and J 5 bases short, with 9 bases between. The germline V gene encodes CDR1 KGHSH and CDR2 LQKENI. Overall study results and limits: In the 130 or so validation repertoires, approximately 94% of cluster scores exceeded 0, per a later analysis. Reported results showed that the classifier diagnosed cytomegalovirus status with high specificity and sensitivity.

These donors were members of the roughly 120-subject validation cohort, a group separate from the roughly 670-subject first cohort. The clonotype originates from a woman aged 18 to 35 in good health and CMV-seronegative. This rearrangement joins TRBV18 to TRBJ1-2; D remains unclear. The sequenced material came from PBMCs. DNA for the CDR3: TGTGCCAGCTCACCAGGGTGGGCGTATGGCTACACCTTC. Translated: CASSPGWAYGYTF.